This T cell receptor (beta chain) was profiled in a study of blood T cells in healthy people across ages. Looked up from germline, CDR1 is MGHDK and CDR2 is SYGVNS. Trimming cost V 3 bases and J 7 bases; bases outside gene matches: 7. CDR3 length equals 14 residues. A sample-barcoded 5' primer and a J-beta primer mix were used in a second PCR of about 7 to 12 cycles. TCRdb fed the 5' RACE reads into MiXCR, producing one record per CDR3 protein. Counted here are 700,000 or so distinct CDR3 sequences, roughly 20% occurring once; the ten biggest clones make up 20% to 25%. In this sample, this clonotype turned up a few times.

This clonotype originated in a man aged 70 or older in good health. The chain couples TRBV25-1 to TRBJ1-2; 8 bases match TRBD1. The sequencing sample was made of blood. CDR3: CASSDPGQGFGYTF. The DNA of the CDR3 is TGTGCCAGCAGTGACCCTGGACAGGGATTTGGCTACACCTTC.